This TCR beta chain was recorded in a study of cytomegalovirus exposure and HLA in healthy donors. Broader study findings: Being productive about 87% or about 30% of the time was typical of most TCR beta V segments in an earlier analysis.

PCR used 60 Vbeta primers and 13 Jbeta primers. TCRdb's table, derived via immunoSEQ multiplex PCR, lists solely in-frame clones and lacks some. The profile shows 200,000 to 300,000 clones, approximately 85% of them singletons. CDR1 is LNHNV, CDR2 YYDKDF, per germline (reference sequence). CDR3 size: 13 residues. V was trimmed by 0 bases and J by 12 bases, leaving 12 bases between them. A word on this clone: Its antigen remains unknown.

The specimen was PBMCs. The clonotype was recovered from a woman between 40 and 55 years old in good health and CMV-seropositive. The chain recombines TRBV15 with TRBJ2-1; unclear D gene. Here the CDR3 reads CATSRDLGLGQFF. Here the CDR3 DNA reads TGTGCCACCAGCAGAGATCTTGGGCTCGGGCAGTTCTTC. The full variable domain, completed using reference TRBV15 and TRBJ2-1, is DAMVIQNPRYQVTQFGKPVTLSCSQTLNHNVMYWYQQKSSQAPKLLFHYYDKDFNNEADTPDNFQSRRPNTSFCFLDIRSPGLGDTAMYLCATSRDLGLGQFFGPGTRLTVL.